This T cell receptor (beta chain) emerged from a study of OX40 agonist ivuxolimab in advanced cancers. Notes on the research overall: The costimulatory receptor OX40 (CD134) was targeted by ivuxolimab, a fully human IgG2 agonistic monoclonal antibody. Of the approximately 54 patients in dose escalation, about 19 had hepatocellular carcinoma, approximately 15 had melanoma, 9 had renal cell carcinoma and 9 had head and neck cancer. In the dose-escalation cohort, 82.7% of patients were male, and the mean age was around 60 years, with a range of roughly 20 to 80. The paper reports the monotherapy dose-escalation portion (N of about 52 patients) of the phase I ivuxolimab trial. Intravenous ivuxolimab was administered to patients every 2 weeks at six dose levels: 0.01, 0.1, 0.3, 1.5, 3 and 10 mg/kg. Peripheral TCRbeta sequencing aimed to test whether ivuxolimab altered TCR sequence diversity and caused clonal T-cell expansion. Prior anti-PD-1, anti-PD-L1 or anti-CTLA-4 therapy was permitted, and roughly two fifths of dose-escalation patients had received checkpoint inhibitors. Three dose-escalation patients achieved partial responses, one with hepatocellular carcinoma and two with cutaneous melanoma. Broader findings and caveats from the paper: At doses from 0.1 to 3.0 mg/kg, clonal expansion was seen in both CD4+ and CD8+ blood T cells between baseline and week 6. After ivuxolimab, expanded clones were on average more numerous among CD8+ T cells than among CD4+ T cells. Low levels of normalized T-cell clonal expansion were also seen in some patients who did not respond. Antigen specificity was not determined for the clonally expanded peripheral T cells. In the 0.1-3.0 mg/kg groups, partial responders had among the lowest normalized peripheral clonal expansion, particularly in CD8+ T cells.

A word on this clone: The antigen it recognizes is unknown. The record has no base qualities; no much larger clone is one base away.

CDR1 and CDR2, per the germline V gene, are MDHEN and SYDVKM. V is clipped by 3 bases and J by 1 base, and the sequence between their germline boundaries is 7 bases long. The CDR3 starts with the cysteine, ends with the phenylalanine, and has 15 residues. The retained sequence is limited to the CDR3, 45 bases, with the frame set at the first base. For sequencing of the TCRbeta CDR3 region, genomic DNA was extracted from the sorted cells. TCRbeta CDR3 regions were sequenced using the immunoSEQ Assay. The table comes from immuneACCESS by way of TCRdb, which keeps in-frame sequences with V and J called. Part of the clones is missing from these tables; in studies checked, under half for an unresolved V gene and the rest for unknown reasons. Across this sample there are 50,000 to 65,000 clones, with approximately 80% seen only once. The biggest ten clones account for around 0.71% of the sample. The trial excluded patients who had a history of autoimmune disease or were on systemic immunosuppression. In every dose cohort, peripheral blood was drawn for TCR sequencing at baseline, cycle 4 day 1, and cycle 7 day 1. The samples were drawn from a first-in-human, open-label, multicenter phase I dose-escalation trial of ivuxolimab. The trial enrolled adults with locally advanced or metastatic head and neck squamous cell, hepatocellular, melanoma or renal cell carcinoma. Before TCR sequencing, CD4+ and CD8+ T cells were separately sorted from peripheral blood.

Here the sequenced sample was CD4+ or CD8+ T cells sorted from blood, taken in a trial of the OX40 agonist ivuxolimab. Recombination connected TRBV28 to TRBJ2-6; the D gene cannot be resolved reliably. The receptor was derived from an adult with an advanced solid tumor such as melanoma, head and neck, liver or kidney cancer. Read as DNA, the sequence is TGTGCCAGCAGTTTTTTAGGGTCTGGGGCCAACGTCCTGACTTTC. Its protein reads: CASSFLGSGANVLTF.